This T cell receptor beta chain comes out of a study of CDR3 diversity in severe acne. One entry per CDR3 protein, called by TCRdb with MiXCR from the PCR reads. Seen here are about 97,000 distinct CDR3 sequences, roughly half observed once, and the top ten hold 9.5% to 15%. Trimming removed 3 bases at V and 4 bases at J, with 6 bases between. Looked up from germline, CDR1 is SQVTM and CDR2 is ANQGSEA. CDR3 length: 11 amino acids. This clonotype was seen at least ten times. The V gene is TRBV29-1, the J gene TRBJ1-1, with D unclear. Sequencing was carried out using blood. This TCR was sampled from a male donor with acne. The CDR3 bases are TGCAGCGTTGAGGGCTCCACTGAAGCTTTCTTT. Residues: CSVEGSTEAFF.